This is a list of T cell receptor beta chains from one sample in a study of blood T cell repertoires in COVID-19. The data were produced by immunoSEQ multiplex PCR, yet TCRdb's version contains in-frame clones alone and is incomplete. Of a few hundred thousand clones detected, around 87% appear once; the ten largest clones hold about 9.4%. Sequencing used peripheral blood. These receptors came from a young woman with COVID-19, enrolled during active disease. CDR3s include the opening cysteine and the closing phenylalanine or tryptophan. D genes are given only for firm matches. A clone size is listed for some rows: how often the clone was seen (once, few, many), or a class if it is expanded.

>16|TRBJ1-5|once|NA|TRBV3-1/TRBV3-2
CASSQDRGYNSQPQHF
TGTGCCAGCAGCCAAGATCGGGGGTACAATAGTCAGCCCCAGCATTTT
>14|TRBJ2-2|NA|NA|TRBV15
CATSRVRDREVLFF
TGTGCCACCAGCAGAGTCCGCGACAGGGAGGTCCTGTTTTTT
>15|TRBJ2-1|NA|TRBD2|TRBV6-4
CASSAVAGARYEQFF
TGTGCCAGCAGTGCCGTAGCGGGAGCAAGGTATGAGCAGTTCTTC
>12|TRBJ2-3|NA|TRBD2|TRBV24-1
CATSDPGGTQYF
TGTGCCACCAGTGACCCGGGAGGTACGCAGTATTTT
>11|TRBJ2-7|few|TRBD1|TRBV20-1
CSARQGQAWYF
TGCAGTGCTAGACAGGGACAGGCTTGGTACTTC
>14|TRBJ1-2|NA|NA|TRBV11-2
CASSPGGAVYGYTF
TGTGCCAGCAGCCCTGGAGGGGCAGTCTATGGCTACACCTTC
>15|TRBJ2-3|once|NA|TRBV28
CASWRRSLSTDTQYF
TGTGCCAGCTGGAGGAGGAGCCTCAGCACAGATACGCAGTATTTT
>13|TRBJ1-1|NA|NA|TRBV10-3
CAISTTENTEAFF
TGTGCCATCAGTACTACTGAGAACACTGAAGCTTTCTTT
>16|TRBJ2-1|once|TRBD2|TRBV27
CASSPFGAGAYNEQFF
TGTGCCAGCAGTCCCTTCGGAGCGGGAGCCTACAATGAGCAGTTCTTC
>14|TRBJ2-1|NA|TRBD2|TRBV28
CASSPSGPYNEQFF
TGTGCCAGCAGTCCTAGCGGACCCTACAATGAGCAGTTCTTC
>13|TRBJ1-2|NA|NA|TRBV19
CASSISPNYGYTF
TGTGCCAGTAGTATCTCCCCTAACTATGGCTACACCTTC
>19|TRBJ2-3|NA|TRBD2|TRBV10-3
CAISESSGTSGPPTDTQYF
TGTGCCATCAGTGAGTCGAGCGGGACTAGCGGTCCCCCCACAGATACGCAGTATTTT
>14|TRBJ2-1|once|TRBD2|TRBV9
CASTGLAYNNEQFF
TGTGCCAGCACCGGACTAGCCTATAACAATGAGCAGTTCTTC
>15|TRBJ2-3|NA|TRBD1|TRBV5-1
CASSLGDRGTDTQYF
TGCGCCAGCAGCTTGGGGGACAGGGGCACAGATACGCAGTATTTT
>16|TRBJ1-4|NA|NA|TRBV7-6
CASSLVAGGVGEKLFF
TGTGCCAGCAGCTTAGTCGCCGGGGGGGTTGGGGAAAAACTGTTTTTT
>16|TRBJ2-5|NA|NA|TRBV7-2
CASSPLSGGLGETQYF
TGTGCCAGCAGCCCTCTCTCTGGGGGCCTCGGGGAGACCCAGTACTTC
>13|TRBJ1-2|NA|TRBD1|TRBV12-5
CASGRTGVNGYTF
TGTGCTAGTGGTCGGACAGGGGTCAATGGCTACACCTTC
>17|TRBJ2-3|NA|NA|TRBV24-1
CATSWGVIGRSTDTQYF
TGTGCCACCAGTTGGGGGGTGATCGGGAGAAGCACAGATACGCAGTATTTT
>15|TRBJ1-3|NA|TRBD1|TRBV29-1
CSVIGQESSGNTIYF
TGCAGCGTTATTGGACAGGAGAGCTCTGGAAACACCATATATTTT
>12|TRBJ2-2|NA|TRBD1|TRBV9
CASSTGVGELFF
TGTGCCAGCTCGACAGGGGTCGGGGAGCTGTTTTTT
>15|TRBJ2-7|NA|NA|TRBV3-1/TRBV3-2
CASSQVPGRANEQYF
TGTGCCAGCAGCCAAGTGCCCGGGAGAGCTAACGAGCAGTACTTC
>14|TRBJ1-4|NA|TRBD1|TRBV5-4
CASRAGTDNEKLFF
TGTGCCAGCAGGGCCGGGACAGATAATGAAAAACTGTTTTTT
>15|TRBJ2-1|NA|TRBD2|TRBV6-5
CASRSSGGAGNEQFF
TGTGCCAGCAGATCTAGCGGGGGAGCGGGGAATGAGCAGTTCTTC
>14|TRBJ2-2|NA|TRBD2|TRBV7-3
CASGREANTGELFF
TGTGCCAGCGGGCGGGAGGCGAACACCGGGGAGCTGTTTTTT
>13|TRBJ2-1|NA|TRBD1|TRBV28
CASSSSGGNEQFF
TGTGCCAGCAGCTCTTCAGGGGGAAATGAGCAGTTCTTC
>15|TRBJ1-1|NA|NA|TRBV29-1
CSVEDLRGAGTEAFF
TGCAGCGTTGAAGATTTGCGGGGGGCTGGCACTGAAGCTTTCTTT
>12|TRBJ2-7|NA|TRBD1|TRBV7-8
CASSPTGNEQYF
TGTGCCAGCAGCCCGACAGGGAACGAGCAGTACTTC
>16|TRBJ2-2|NA|TRBD2|TRBV19
CASTQNSGRHTGELFF
TGTGCCAGTACCCAGAATAGCGGGAGGCACACCGGGGAGCTGTTTTTT
>15|TRBJ1-5|NA|NA|TRBV9
CASSVGGDSNQPQHF
TGTGCCAGCAGCGTAGGGGGAGATAGCAATCAGCCCCAGCATTTT
>15|TRBJ2-7|NA|TRBD2|TRBV28
CASSLRLAGGYEQYF
TGTGCCAGCAGCCTGAGACTAGCGGGAGGCTACGAGCAGTACTTC
>15|TRBJ2-1|NA|TRBD1|TRBV7-3
CASSLTGQGRDEQFF
TGTGCCAGCAGCTTAACGGGACAGGGTAGGGATGAGCAGTTCTTC
>14|TRBJ2-3|NA|NA|TRBV7-2
CASSSPFRADTQYF
TGTGCCAGCAGCTCACCGTTCCGGGCAGATACGCAGTATTTT
>13|TRBJ2-4|NA|TRBD2|TRBV19
CASSISGGDIQYF
TGTGCCAGTAGTATATCCGGGGGGGACATTCAGTACTTC
>14|TRBJ2-5|NA|NA|TRBV5-1
CASSFQRLEETQYF
TGCGCCAGCAGCTTCCAAAGACTTGAGGAGACCCAGTACTTC
>14|TRBJ1-1|NA|NA|TRBV28
CASSPWGGYTEAFF
TGTGCCAGCAGCCCCTGGGGAGGCTACACTGAAGCTTTCTTT
>12|TRBJ2-5|NA|NA|TRBV28
CASSFFGETQYF
TGTGCCAGCAGTTTTTTCGGGGAAACCCAGTACTTC
>13|TRBJ1-2|NA|NA|TRBV29-1
CSVRPQGSEGYTF
TGCAGCGTTCGCCCGCAGGGATCGGAGGGCTACACCTTC
>14|TRBJ1-2|NA|NA|TRBV4-3
CASSHNTDSYGYTF
TGCGCCAGCAGCCATAACACGGACTCCTATGGCTACACCTTC
>15|TRBJ1-4|NA|NA|TRBV10-3
CAISETDRLNEKLFF
TGTGCCATCAGTGAGACTGACAGGCTAAATGAAAAACTGTTTTTT
>18|TRBJ2-1|NA|TRBD2|TRBV7-9
CASSLASGRELVYNEQFF
TGTGCCAGCAGCTTAGCTAGCGGGAGGGAGCTTGTCTACAATGAGCAGTTCTTC
>15|TRBJ2-1|NA|NA|TRBV19
CASSTPGTSHNEQFF
TGTGCCAGTAGTACCCCCGGGACTTCACACAATGAGCAGTTCTTC
>15|TRBJ2-7|NA|TRBD1|TRBV4-1
CASSHPGQGTYEQYF
TGCGCCAGCAGCCACCCGGGACAGGGGACCTACGAGCAGTACTTC
>17|TRBJ1-6|NA|TRBD1|TRBV5-5
CASSLALMGQAGAPLHF
TGTGCCAGCAGCTTGGCTTTGATGGGACAGGCTGGGGCACCCCTCCACTTT
>17|TRBJ2-3|NA|TRBD2|TRBV7-2
CASSPLGLAGEADTQYF
TGTGCCAGCAGCCCATTGGGACTAGCGGGAGAAGCAGATACGCAGTATTTT
>16|TRBJ2-6|NA|TRBD1|TRBV6-6
CASSSRTGSGANVLTF
TGTGCCAGCAGTTCTCGGACAGGCTCTGGGGCCAACGTCCTGACTTTC
>15|TRBJ1-1|NA|NA|TRBV7-2
CASSPEGVMNTEAFF
TGTGCCAGCAGCCCCGAGGGGGTTATGAACACTGAAGCTTTCTTT
>15|TRBJ1-3|NA|TRBD1|TRBV10-3
CAISESTGGIYTIYF
TGTGCCATCAGTGAGTCGACAGGGGGGATATACACCATATATTTT
>15|TRBJ2-1|NA|NA|TRBV5-1
CASSNIQGSYNEQFF
TGCGCCAGCAGCAATATACAGGGCTCCTACAATGAGCAGTTCTTC
>17|TRBJ1-5|NA|NA|TRBV6-1
CASSAFSGGALGQPQHF
TGTGCCAGCAGTGCCTTTAGCGGCGGGGCGCTGGGTCAGCCCCAGCATTTT
>15|TRBJ2-7|NA|TRBD1|TRBV5-4
CASSPKGGQGYEQYF
TGTGCCAGCAGCCCCAAGGGGGGACAGGGCTACGAGCAGTACTTC
>15|TRBJ2-7|NA|TRBD2|TRBV9
CASSVASGRAYEQYF
TGTGCCAGCAGCGTAGCGAGCGGGAGGGCCTACGAGCAGTACTTC
>16|TRBJ2-1|NA|TRBD2|TRBV5-1
CASSPSGLATYNEQFF
TGCGCCAGCAGCCCCAGTGGACTAGCGACCTACAATGAGCAGTTCTTC
>11|TRBJ2-5|NA|NA|TRBV30
CAWGRGETQYF
TGTGCCTGGGGGAGGGGGGAGACCCAGTACTTC